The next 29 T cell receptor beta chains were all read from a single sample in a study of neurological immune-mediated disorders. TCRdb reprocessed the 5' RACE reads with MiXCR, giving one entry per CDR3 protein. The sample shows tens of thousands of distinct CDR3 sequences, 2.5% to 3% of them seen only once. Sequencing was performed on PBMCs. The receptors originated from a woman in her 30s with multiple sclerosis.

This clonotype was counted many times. CDR3: CASTHRRKNTEAFF. Here the CDR3 DNA reads TGTGCCAGCACCCATCGACGGAAGAACACTGAAGCTTTCTTT. This rearrangement joins TRBV12-3 or TRBV12-4 to TRBJ1-1; D gene unclear. The germline V and J ends were trimmed by 7 bases and 1 base, with 13 bases remaining between them. This CDR3 has 14 amino acids.

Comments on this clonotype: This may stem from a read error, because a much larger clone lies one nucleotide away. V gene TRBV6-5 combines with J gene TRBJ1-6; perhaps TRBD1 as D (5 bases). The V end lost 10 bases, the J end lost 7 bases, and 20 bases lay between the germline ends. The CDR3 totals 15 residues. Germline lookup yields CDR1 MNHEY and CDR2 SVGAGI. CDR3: CAIKHGPGPNSPLHF. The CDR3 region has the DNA TGTGCCATCAAACATGGTCCGGGACCGAATTCACCCCTCCACTTT.

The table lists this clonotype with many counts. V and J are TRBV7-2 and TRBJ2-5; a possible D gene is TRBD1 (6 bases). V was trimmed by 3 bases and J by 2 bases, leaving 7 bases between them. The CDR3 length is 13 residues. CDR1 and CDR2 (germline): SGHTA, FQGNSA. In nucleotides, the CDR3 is TGTGCCAGCAGCTTCGGACAGCAAGAGACCCAGTACTTC. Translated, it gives CASSFGQQETQYF.

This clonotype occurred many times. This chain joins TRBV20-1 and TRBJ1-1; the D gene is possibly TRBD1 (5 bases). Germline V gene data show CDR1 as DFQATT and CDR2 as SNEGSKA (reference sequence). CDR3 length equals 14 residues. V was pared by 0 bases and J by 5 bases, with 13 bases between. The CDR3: CSARDWGEGTEAFF. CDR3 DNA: TGCAGTGCTAGAGATTGGGGGGAGGGGACTGAAGCTTTCTTT.

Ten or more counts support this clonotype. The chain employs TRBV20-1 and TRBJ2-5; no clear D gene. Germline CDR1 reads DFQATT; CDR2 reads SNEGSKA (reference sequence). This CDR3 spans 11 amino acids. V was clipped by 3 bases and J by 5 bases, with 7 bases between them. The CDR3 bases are TGCAGTGCTAGGAGGCTTGAGACCCAGTACTTC. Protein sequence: CSARRLETQYF.

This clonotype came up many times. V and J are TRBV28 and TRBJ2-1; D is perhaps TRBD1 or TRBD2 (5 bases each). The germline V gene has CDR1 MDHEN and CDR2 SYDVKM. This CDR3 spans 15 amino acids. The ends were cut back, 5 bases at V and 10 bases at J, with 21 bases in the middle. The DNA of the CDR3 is TGTGCCAGCAGTCCGCGCGCCCTCCGGGACCGAGAGCAGTTCTTC. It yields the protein CASSPRALRDREQFF. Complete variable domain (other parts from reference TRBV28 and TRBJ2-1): DVKVTQSSRYLVKRTGEKVFLECVQDMDHENMFWYRQDPGLGLRLIYFSYDVKMKEKGDIPEGYSVSREKKERFSLILESASTNQTSMYLCASSPRALRDREQFFGPGTRLTVL.

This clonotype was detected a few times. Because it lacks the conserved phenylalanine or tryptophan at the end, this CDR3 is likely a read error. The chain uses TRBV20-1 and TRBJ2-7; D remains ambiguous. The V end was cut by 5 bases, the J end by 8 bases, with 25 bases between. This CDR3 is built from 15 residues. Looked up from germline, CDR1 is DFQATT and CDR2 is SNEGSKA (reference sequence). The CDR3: CSAGGSYYGKRQQYI. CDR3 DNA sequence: TGCAGTGCTGGCGGATCGTATTATGGTAAAAGGCAGCAGTACATC.

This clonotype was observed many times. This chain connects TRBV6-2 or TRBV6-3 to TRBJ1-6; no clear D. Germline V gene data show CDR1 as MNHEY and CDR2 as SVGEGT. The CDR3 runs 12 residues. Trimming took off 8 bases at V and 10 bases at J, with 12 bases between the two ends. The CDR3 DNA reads TGTGCCAGCTTCCGACTTGGGTCACCCCTCCACTTT. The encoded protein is CASFRLGSPLHF.

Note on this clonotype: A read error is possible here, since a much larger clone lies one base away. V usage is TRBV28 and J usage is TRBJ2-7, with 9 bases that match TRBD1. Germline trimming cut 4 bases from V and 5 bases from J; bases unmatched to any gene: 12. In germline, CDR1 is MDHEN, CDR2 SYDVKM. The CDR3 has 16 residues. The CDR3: CASSYFQGQGDHEQYF. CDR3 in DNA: TGTGCCAGCAGTTATTTCCAGGGACAGGGAGACCACGAGCAGTACTTC. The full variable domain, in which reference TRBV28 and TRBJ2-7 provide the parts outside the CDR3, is DVKVTQSSRYLVKRTGEKVFLECVQDMDHENMFWYRQDPGLGLRLIYFSYDVKMKEKGDIPEGYSVSREKKERFSLILESASTNQTSMYLCASSYFQGQGDHEQYFGPGTRLTVT.

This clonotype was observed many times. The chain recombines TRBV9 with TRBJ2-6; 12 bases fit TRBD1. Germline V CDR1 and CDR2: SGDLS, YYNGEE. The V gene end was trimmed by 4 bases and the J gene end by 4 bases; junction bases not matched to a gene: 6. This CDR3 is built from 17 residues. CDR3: CASSLGQGAQGANVLTF. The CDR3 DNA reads TGTGCCAGCAGCTTGGGACAGGGGGCGCAAGGGGCCAACGTCCTGACTTTC.

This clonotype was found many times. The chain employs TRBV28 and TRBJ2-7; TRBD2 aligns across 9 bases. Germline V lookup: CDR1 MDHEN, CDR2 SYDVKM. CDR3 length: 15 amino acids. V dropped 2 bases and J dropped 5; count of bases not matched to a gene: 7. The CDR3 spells CASSLLAGPRHEQYF. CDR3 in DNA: TGTGCCAGCAGTTTACTAGCGGGACCTCGGCACGAGCAGTACTTC.

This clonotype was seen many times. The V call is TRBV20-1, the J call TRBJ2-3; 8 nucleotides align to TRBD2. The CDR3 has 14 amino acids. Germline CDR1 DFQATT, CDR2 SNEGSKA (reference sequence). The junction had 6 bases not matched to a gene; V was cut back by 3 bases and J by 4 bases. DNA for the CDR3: TGCAGTGCTAGGCGAGCGGGAGACTCAGATACGCAGTATTTT. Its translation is CSARRAGDSDTQYF.

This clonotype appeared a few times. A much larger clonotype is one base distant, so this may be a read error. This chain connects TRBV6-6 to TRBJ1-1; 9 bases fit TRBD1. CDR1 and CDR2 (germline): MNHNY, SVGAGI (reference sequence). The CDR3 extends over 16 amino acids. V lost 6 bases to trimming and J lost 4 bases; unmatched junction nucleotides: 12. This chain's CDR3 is CASRLYQTGGGTEAFF. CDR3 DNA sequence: TGTGCCAGCAGATTATACCAGACAGGGGGTGGCACTGAAGCTTTCTTT.

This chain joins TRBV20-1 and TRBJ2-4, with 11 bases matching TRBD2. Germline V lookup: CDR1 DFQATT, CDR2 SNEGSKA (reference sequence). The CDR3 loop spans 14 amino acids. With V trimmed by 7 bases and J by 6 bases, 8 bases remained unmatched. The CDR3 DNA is TGCAGTGTTCAGACCGGGACTAGCGGAAACATTCAGTACTTC. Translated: CSVQTGTSGNIQYF.

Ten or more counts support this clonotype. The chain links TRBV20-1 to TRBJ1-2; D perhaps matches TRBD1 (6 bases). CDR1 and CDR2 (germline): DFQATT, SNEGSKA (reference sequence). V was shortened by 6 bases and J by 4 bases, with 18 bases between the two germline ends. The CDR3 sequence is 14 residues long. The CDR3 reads CSATPRTVTYGYTF. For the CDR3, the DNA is TGCAGTGCCACCCCCCGGACAGTGACCTATGGCTACACCTTC.

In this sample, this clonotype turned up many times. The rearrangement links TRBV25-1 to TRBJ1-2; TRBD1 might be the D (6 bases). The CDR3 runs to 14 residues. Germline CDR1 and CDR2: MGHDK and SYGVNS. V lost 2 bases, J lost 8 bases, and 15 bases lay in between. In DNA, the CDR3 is TGTGCCAGCAGTGAAGGGTGGGGGGGCGACGGCTACACCTTC. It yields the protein CASSEGWGGDGYTF.

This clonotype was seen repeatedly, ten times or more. The CDR3 spells CASRRDPSLNTGELFF. The CDR3 DNA is TGTGCCAGCAGACGGGACCCCTCCCTGAACACCGGGGAGCTGTTTTTT. This chain uses TRBV12-3 or TRBV12-4 with TRBJ2-2; D could derive from TRBD1 or TRBD2 (5 bases each). The CDR3 consists of 16 residues. Trimming took off 6 bases at V and 1 base at J, with 15 bases between the two ends.

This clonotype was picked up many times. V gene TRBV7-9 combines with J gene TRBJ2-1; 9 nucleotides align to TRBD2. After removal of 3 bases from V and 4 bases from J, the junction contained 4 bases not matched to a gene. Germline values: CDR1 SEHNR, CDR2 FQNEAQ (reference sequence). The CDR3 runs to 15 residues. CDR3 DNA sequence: TGTGCCAGCAGCTTTACAGCGGGAGGTTACAATGAGCAGTTCTTC. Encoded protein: CASSFTAGGYNEQFF.

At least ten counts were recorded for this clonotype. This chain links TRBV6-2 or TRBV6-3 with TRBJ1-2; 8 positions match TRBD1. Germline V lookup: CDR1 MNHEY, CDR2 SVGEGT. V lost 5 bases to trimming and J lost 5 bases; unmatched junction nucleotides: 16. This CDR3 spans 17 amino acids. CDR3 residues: CASSRRFDFGQGYGYTF. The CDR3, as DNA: TGTGCCAGCAGTCGCCGATTCGACTTCGGACAGGGATATGGCTACACCTTC.

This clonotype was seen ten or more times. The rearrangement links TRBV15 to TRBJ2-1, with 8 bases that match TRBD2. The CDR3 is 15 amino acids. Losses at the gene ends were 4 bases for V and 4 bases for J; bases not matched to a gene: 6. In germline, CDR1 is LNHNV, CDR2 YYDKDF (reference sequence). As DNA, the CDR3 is TGTGCCACCAGCACCGGAGCGGGAGAATACAATGAGCAGTTCTTC. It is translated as CATSTGAGEYNEQFF.

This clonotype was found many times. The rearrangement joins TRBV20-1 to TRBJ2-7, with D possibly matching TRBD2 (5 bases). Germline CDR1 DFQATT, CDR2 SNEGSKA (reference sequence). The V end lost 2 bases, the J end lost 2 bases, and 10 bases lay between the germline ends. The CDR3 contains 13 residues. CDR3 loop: CSARPGETYEQYF. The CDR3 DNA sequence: TGCAGTGCTAGACCCGGGGAGACCTACGAGCAGTACTTC.

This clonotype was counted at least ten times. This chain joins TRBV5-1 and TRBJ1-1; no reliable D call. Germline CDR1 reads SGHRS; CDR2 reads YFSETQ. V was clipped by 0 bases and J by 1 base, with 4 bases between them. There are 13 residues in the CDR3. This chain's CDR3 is CASSLASNTEAFF. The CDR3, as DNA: TGCGCCAGCAGCTTGGCTTCGAACACTGAAGCTTTCTTT. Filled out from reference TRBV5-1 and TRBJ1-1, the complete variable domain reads KAGVTQTPRYLIKTRGQQVTLSCSPISGHRSVSWYQQTPGQGLQFLFEYFSETQRNKGNFPGRFSGRQFSNSRSEMNVSTLELGDSALYLCASSLASNTEAFFGQGTRLTVV.

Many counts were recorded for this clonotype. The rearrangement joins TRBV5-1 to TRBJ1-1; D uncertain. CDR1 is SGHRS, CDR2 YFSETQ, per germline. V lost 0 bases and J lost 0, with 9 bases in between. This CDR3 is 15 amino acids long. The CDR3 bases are TGCGCCAGCAGCTTGGTGTCATCCATGAACACTGAAGCTTTCTTT. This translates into CASSLVSSMNTEAFF. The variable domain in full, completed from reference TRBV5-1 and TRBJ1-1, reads KAGVTQTPRYLIKTRGQQVTLSCSPISGHRSVSWYQQTPGQGLQFLFEYFSETQRNKGNFPGRFSGRQFSNSRSEMNVSTLELGDSALYLCASSLVSSMNTEAFFGQGTRLTVV.

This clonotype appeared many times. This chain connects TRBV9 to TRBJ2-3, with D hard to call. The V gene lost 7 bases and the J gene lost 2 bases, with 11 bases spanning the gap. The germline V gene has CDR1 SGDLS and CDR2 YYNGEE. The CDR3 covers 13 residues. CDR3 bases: TGTGCCAGCTCAGACAAGTACACAGATACGCAGTATTTT. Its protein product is CASSDKYTDTQYF.

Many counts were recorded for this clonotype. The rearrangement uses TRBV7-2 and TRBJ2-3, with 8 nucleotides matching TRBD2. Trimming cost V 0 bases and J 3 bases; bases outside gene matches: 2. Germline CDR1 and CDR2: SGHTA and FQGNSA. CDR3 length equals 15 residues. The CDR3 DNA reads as TGTGCCAGCAGCTTAGCGGGACTAGAAACAGATACGCAGTATTTT. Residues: CASSLAGLETDTQYF.

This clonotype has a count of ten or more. The CDR3 loop reads CASSLVPGYRLRSYNEQFF. As DNA, the CDR3 is TGCGCCAGCAGCTTGGTTCCAGGCTATCGCTTGAGGAGTTACAATGAGCAGTTCTTC. The chain joins TRBV5-1 to TRBJ2-1; D is undetermined. V was trimmed by 0 bases and J by 4 bases, leaving 23 bases between them. This CDR3 region has 19 residues. Germline CDR1 reads SGHRS; CDR2 reads YFSETQ.

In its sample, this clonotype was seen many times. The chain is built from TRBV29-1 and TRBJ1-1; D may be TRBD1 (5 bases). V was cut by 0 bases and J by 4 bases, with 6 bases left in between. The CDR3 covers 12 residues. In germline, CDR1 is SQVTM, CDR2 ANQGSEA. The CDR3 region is CSVEEDSTEAFF. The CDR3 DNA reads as TGCAGCGTTGAAGAAGACAGCACTGAAGCTTTCTTT. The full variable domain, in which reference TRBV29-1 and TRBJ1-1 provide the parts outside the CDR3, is SAVISQKPSRDICQRGTSLTIQCQVDSQVTMMFWYRQQPGQSLTLIATANQGSEATYESGFVIDKFPISRPNLTFSTLTVSNMSPEDSSIYLCSVEEDSTEAFFGQGTRLTVV.

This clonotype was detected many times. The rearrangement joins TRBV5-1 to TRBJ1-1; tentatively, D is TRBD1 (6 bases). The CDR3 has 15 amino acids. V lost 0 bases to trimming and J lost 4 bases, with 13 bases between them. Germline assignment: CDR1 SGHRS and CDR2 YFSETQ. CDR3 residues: CASSLEQGGVTEAFF. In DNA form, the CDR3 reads TGCGCCAGCAGCTTGGAACAGGGAGGGGTCACTGAAGCTTTCTTT.

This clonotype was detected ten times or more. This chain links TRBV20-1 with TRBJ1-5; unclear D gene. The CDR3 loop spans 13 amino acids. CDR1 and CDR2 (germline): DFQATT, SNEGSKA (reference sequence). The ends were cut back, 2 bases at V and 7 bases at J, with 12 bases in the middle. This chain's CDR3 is CSARQSVGQPQHF. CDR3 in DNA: TGCAGTGCTAGACAGTCTGTTGGGCAGCCCCAGCATTTT.